The 21 T cell receptor beta chains below come from one sample, sequenced in a study of tumor-infiltrating lymphocytes in primary liver carcinoma. The input was 450 to 500 ng total RNA; TCR beta cDNA was made from it with a constant-region primer. Slightly modified ARM-PCR with three nested multiplex PCR rounds yielded TCR beta libraries. With TRBV1-TRBV30 forward primers and a C-beta reverse primer, the first two PCR rounds were run for about 10 cycles each. Using its own MiXCR run on the multiplex PCR reads, TCRdb lists one record per CDR3 protein. The table shows fewer than 25,000 distinct CDR3 sequences, with about 65% occurring only once. Each 20-30 mg portion of unsorted bulk tissue served as the source for co-extraction of RNA and DNA. The sequenced material came from liver tumor tissue from sampling region 1. As for subset: tumor region T1, superior pole. All receptors come from a man in his forties or fifties with primary liver carcinoma and hepatitis B virus infection.

Turning to this clonotype: One end of the junction varies from germline; a read error may be responsible. The chain carries TRBV11-2 and TRBJ2-1; unclear D gene. CDR1 is SGHAT and CDR2 is FQNNGV in the germline V gene. CDR3 length: 14 amino acids. The CDR3 spells CTSSLYRLVREQFF. The CDR3 bases are TGTACCAGCAGCTTATATCGGCTAGTTAGGGAGCAGTTCTTC.

Remarks on this clonotype: This likely comes from a read error, as the CDR3 has no conserved phenylalanine or tryptophan at its end. The chain has TRBV4-1 and TRBJ1-2; maybe TRBD1 (6 bases). Germline lookup yields CDR1 MGHRA and CDR2 YSYEKL. CDR3 length: 16 amino acids. The CDR3 loop is CTSGQDRDIGYYGYTL. DNA for the CDR3: TGCACCAGCGGCCAAGATCGGGACATAGGCTACTATGGCTACACCTTA.

Turning to this clonotype: A read error may produce the germline difference seen at one junction end. This chain joins TRBV7-8 and TRBJ2-2, with D maybe TRBD2 (5 bases). Germline loops: CDR1 SGHVS, CDR2 FQNEAQ. The CDR3 consists of 16 residues. CDR3 in DNA: TGTGCCAGCAGCTATCTTCGGGCGGTTAACACCGGGGAGCTGTTCTTT. It is translated as CASSYLRAVNTGELFF.

With respect to this clonotype: This CDR3 is missing its conserved last phenylalanine or tryptophan, likely due to a read error. This chain joins TRBV28 and TRBJ1-6, with D unresolved. Trimming left V 7 bases short and J 8 bases short, with 15 bases between. The CDR3 extends over 14 amino acids. The germline CDR1 and CDR2 sequences are MDHEN and SYDVKM. The CDR3 coding sequence is TGTGCCAGCACGACGACATATATTCATTCACCCCTCCACTTA. This codes for CASTTTYIHSPLHL.

On this clonotype: The final CDR3 position lacks the conserved phenylalanine or tryptophan, pointing to a likely read error. No DNA is shown, since the ends of the CDR3 on it are uncertain; the CDR3 is the one TCRdb lists. This chain joins TRBV4-1 and TRBJ1-2; the D call of TRBD1 is as the table states it, not checked on the DNA. Looked up from germline, CDR1 is MGHRA and CDR2 is YSYEKL. The length of the CDR3 is 14 amino acids, counting both ends. CDR3 protein: CASNQGDRKYGCTL.

As concerns this clonotype: The conserved phenylalanine or tryptophan is not found at the CDR3 terminus, so this likely reflects a read error. V is TRBV5-6 and J is TRBJ2-2; tentative D call: TRBD2 (6 bases). The CDR3 totals 15 residues. V was clipped by 7 bases and J by 4 bases, with 17 bases between them. Germline CDR1 is SGHDT and CDR2 is YYEEEE. CDR3 DNA sequence: TGTGCCAGCTGTATCGGGACGGGGGTCACCGGGGAGCTGTTTATT. Translated, it gives CASCIGTGVTGELFI.

A note on this clonotype: Mismatch with germline at one junction end may stem from a read error. The chain combines TRBV4-3 with TRBJ2-2; no reliable D call. CDR1 LGHNA and CDR2 YSLEER come from the germline V gene. The CDR3 covers 16 residues. In DNA, the CDR3 is TGCGCCAGCAACCAAAACCCAGAAGGAAACCACAGGGAGCTGTTTTTT. Translation gives CASNQNPEGNHRELFF.

Points on this clonotype: The CDR3 ends on some other residue instead of the conserved phenylalanine or tryptophan, so this is likely a read error. The CDR3 DNA sequence: TGTGCCAACAGCCAAAGACAGGGTGGAAATGAGCAGTTCGTC. Its protein product is CANSQRQGGNEQFV. The chain links TRBV11-2 to TRBJ2-1; 7 nucleotides agree with TRBD1. CDR1 is SGHAT and CDR2 is FQNNGV in the germline V gene. This CDR3 region has 14 residues.

Regarding this clonotype: At one of its ends the junction is not consistent with the germline gene, which may arise from a read error. The genes are TRBV11-2 and TRBJ2-3; no reliable D call. The V gene's germline CDR1 is SGHAT and CDR2 FQNNGV. The CDR3 has 15 residues. The CDR3 reads CASSLYVLSPDTQYF. In DNA, the CDR3 is TGTGCTAGCAGCTTGTACGTTTTGAGTCCAGATACGCAGTATTTT.

The chain combines TRBV7-9 with TRBJ1-2, with D hard to call. The CDR3 covers 16 residues. Germline-derived CDR1 and CDR2 are SEHNR and FQNEAQ (reference sequence). V was shortened by 5 bases and J by 9 bases, with 25 bases between the two germline ends. CDR3 in DNA: TGTGCCAGCAGCCCCGAGGGTAGGTTGTCCCAGTATTGCTACACCTTC. The encoded protein is CASSPEGRLSQYCYTF.

The chain uses TRBV4-2 and TRBJ2-3; D perhaps matches TRBD2 (6 bases). V was clipped by 0 bases and J by 2 bases, with 18 bases between them. Germline V gene lookup returns CDR1 LGHNA and CDR2 YNFKEQ. The CDR3 sequence is 18 residues long. The CDR3: CASSQEGLTAGSTDTQYF. DNA for the CDR3: TGTGCCAGCAGCCAAGAAGGACTAACGGCAGGATCCACAGATACGCAGTATTTT.

Details on this clonotype: One end of the junction does not line up with germline, which may come from a read error. This CDR3 is CVRSLALGGANTRDLFF. CDR3 nucleotides: TGTGTCAGGAGCTTAGCATTAGGAGGGGCGAATACCAGGGACCTGTTTTTT. The rearrangement uses TRBV11-2 and TRBJ2-2, with D perhaps matching TRBD2 (6 bases). Germline CDR1 SGHAT, CDR2 FQNNGV. The CDR3 has 17 amino acids.

A few counts support this clonotype. Since no conserved phenylalanine or tryptophan closes the CDR3, a read error is the likely cause. Because the CDR3's place on the DNA is in doubt, the DNA is left out and the CDR3 is given as listed by TCRdb. The chain is built from TRBV29-1 and TRBJ1-1; the table names TRBD1, a call not compared with the DNA. Germline V gene data show CDR1 as SQVTM and CDR2 as ANQGSEA. The CDR3 is 11 residues long, counting both termini. CDR3 sequence reads: CSVQTGPETFL.

Remarks on this clonotype: An end of the junction differs from the germline gene, which may be a read error. The chain couples TRBV10-3 to TRBJ2-7; a possible D gene is TRBD2 (5 bases). Germline V gene lookup returns CDR1 ENHRY and CDR2 SYGVKD. The CDR3 consists of 14 residues. The DNA of the CDR3 is TGTACCATCAGTGACTCCCGGGGTTTCGGGGAGCACTACTTC. Amino acids: CTISDSRGFGEHYF.

Points on this clonotype: Germline and junction disagree at one end, which may indicate a read error. This chain links TRBV4-2 with TRBJ2-3, with 10 bases matching TRBD2. The CDR3 is 18 amino acids. CDR1 is LGHNA and CDR2 is YNFKEQ in the germline V gene. CDR3 sequence reads: CAISQVALLAGATGTQYF. In DNA, the CDR3 is TGTGCCATCAGCCAAGTGGCGCTTCTAGCGGGAGCTACAGGTACGCAGTATTTT.

This chain links TRBV11-1 with TRBJ2-7; no reliable D call. The V gene lost 4 bases and the J gene lost 3 bases, with 19 bases spanning the gap. Germline CDR1 is SGHAT and CDR2 is FQDESV (reference sequence). The CDR3 runs 16 residues. CDR3 sequence reads: CASSSRCPFSLYEQYF. CDR3 DNA sequence: TGTGCCAGCAGCTCAAGATGTCCTTTCAGCCTCTACGAGCAGTACTTC.

About this clonotype itself: An end of the junction does not agree with germline; a read error may underlie this. V and J are TRBV11-1 and TRBJ2-1; D is ambiguous. The CDR3 covers 12 residues. Germline values: CDR1 SGHAT, CDR2 FQDESV (reference sequence). The CDR3: CASAGAHNDQFF. DNA of the CDR3: TGTGCCAGCGCAGGAGCCCACAATGATCAGTTCTTC.

Notes on this clonotype: A junction end diverges from the germline sequence, so it may reflect a read error. CDR3 sequence (DNA): TGCGCCAGCAGTAACCCCGGACAGGGCAATGAGCAGTTCTTC. Amino acids: CASSNPGQGNEQFF. The V gene is TRBV6-1, the J gene TRBJ2-1; TRBD1 agrees at 8 bases. Germline lookup yields CDR1 MNHNS and CDR2 SASEGT. There are 14 residues in the CDR3.

Turning to this clonotype: One end of the junction does not line up with germline, which may come from a read error. The V and J genes are TRBV5-5 and TRBJ2-1; a possible D gene is TRBD1 (6 bases). The CDR3 loop spans 15 amino acids. From germline, CDR1 is SGHKS and CDR2 YYEKEE (reference sequence). The CDR3 sequence: CARSPGQCSYIEQFF. The CDR3 DNA is TGTGCCCGCAGCCCTGGACAGTGTTCCTACATTGAGCAGTTCTTC.

With respect to this clonotype: A much larger clone lies a single base off, so this may be a read error. The V gene is TRBV7-2, the J gene TRBJ2-7; 8 nucleotides align to TRBD1. The CDR3 contains 15 residues. Germline V gene lookup returns CDR1 SGHTA and CDR2 FQGNSA. CDR3 in amino acids: CARSLGQGARYEQYF. CDR3 DNA sequence: TGTGCCAGAAGCTTAGGACAGGGAGCACGATACGAGCAGTACTTC.

As to this clonotype: An end of the junction differs from the germline gene, which may be a read error. The chain joins TRBV6-5 to TRBJ2-3; D not resolved. Germline CDR1 is MNHEY and CDR2 is SVGAGI. The CDR3 extends over 14 amino acids. The DNA for the CDR3 is TGTGGCAGCAGTTTAAACTGGGATACGGATACGCAGTATTTT. Amino acid sequence: CGSSLNWDTDTQYF.